These 30 T cell receptor beta chains came from one sample sequenced in a study of cytomegalovirus exposure and HLA in healthy donors. With 60 Vbeta and 13 Jbeta primers, the PCR was carried out. Data came from immunoSEQ multiplex PCR; TCRdb stores just in-frame clones and leaves some out. The top ten clones hold about 1.5% of a sample with under 150,000 clones, about 85% of them seen once. The sequencing sample was made of PBMCs. The origin of the receptors is a boy aged 5-17 years in good health and CMV-seronegative.

Written as DNA, the CDR3 is TGTGCCAGCAGCCTCTCTATAGCGGGGGGGCTGGATACGCAGTATTTT. Residues: CASSLSIAGGLDTQYF. The V call is TRBV9, the J call TRBJ2-3; 11 bases align to TRBD2. Per the germline V gene, CDR1 is SGDLS and CDR2 is YYNGEE. Trimming cost V 4 bases and J 6 bases; bases outside gene matches: 10. The CDR3 consists of 16 residues.

CDR3 bases: TGTGCCACCAGCAGAGGTCACGGAGATACGCAGTATTTT. This gives the protein CATSRGHGDTQYF. The J gene is TRBJ2-3, the V gene TRBV15; unclear D gene. Trimming took 1 base from V and 5 from J, leaving 7 bases between them. In germline, CDR1 is LNHNV, CDR2 YYDKDF (reference sequence). CDR3 length: 13 residues.

The rearrangement joins TRBV30 to TRBJ2-1; no definite D call. V shed 3 bases and J shed 0 bases, with 12 bases lying between them. CDR1 GTSNPN and CDR2 SVGIG come from the germline V gene (reference sequence). The CDR3 loop spans 15 amino acids. CDR3 in amino acids: CAWSLPETSYNEQFF. The CDR3 DNA follows: TGTGCCTGGAGCTTACCGGAGACCTCCTACAATGAGCAGTTCTTC.

A word on this clone: At one boundary the junction diverges from the germline segment, which might be a read error. This chain connects TRBV4-3 to TRBJ2-7, with D maybe TRBD2 (7 bases). The CDR3 has 13 amino acids. Germline V lookup: CDR1 LGHNA, CDR2 YSLEER. This chain's CDR3 is CASSQDRGGVLQF. The CDR3 DNA reads as TGCGCCAGCAGCCAAGATAGGGGGGGAGTCCTGCAGTTC.

J is TRBJ1-1 and V is TRBV6-4; tentative D call: TRBD1 (5 bases). Between the trimmed V and J ends, which lost 3 bases and 7 bases, there was a span of 9 bases. The CDR3 is made up of 12 amino acids. CDR1 and CDR2 from the germline V gene are MRHNA and SNTAGT. The CDR3 region is CASSEGTGEAFF. CDR3 in DNA: TGTGCCAGCAGTGAGGGAACAGGTGAAGCTTTCTTT.

The gene calls are TRBV2 and TRBJ2-3, with a tentative D call TRBD1 (6 bases). V was clipped by 3 bases and J by 0 bases, with 10 bases between them. Looked up from germline, CDR1 is SNHLY and CDR2 is FYNNEI. The CDR3 is 15 amino acids. CDR3 in amino acids: CASSEAGVSTDTQYF. CDR3 in DNA: TGTGCCAGCAGTGAGGCAGGGGTTAGCACAGATACGCAGTATTTT.

This chain uses TRBV7-2 with TRBJ1-3; 9 nucleotides line up with TRBD1. Germline loops: CDR1 SGHTA, CDR2 FQGNSA. This CDR3 contains 19 residues. J lost 1 base, V lost 6 bases, and 16 bases had no gene match. CDR3 sequence (DNA): TGTGCCAGCAGTTTTACACAGGGGGCTGTATTTTCTTCTGGAAACACCATATATTTT. This translates into CASSFTQGAVFSSGNTIYF.

V is TRBV7-6 and J is TRBJ2-2; 7 positions match TRBD1. J gave up 4 bases and V 5 bases, and 1 base lay outside the gene matches. Germline V gives CDR1 SGHVS, CDR2 FNYEAQ. The CDR3 has 13 amino acids. The CDR3 protein is CASSRGPTGELFF. CDR3 DNA: TGTGCCAGCAGCAGGGGGCCCACCGGGGAGCTGTTTTTT.

Turning to this clone: This may be a read error: a much more frequent sequence differs by one nucleotide. The rearrangement links TRBV11-2 to TRBJ1-1; D gene uncertain. CDR1 is SGHAT and CDR2 is FQNNGV in the germline V gene. CDR3 length equals 13 residues. V was pared by 1 base and J by 1 base, with 4 bases between. The CDR3 spells CASSLGGNTEAFF. In DNA form, the CDR3 reads TGTGCCAGCAGCTTAGGAGGGAACACTGAAGCTTTCTTT.

The table lists this clone with a few counts. This sequence joins TRBV5-5 and TRBJ2-1; no reliable D call. Trimming stripped 4 bases from V and 6 bases from J, with 8 bases between. The germline V gene has CDR1 SGHKS and CDR2 YYEKEE (reference sequence). This CDR3 region has 12 residues. The CDR3 loop is CASSQTPNEQFF. CDR3 DNA sequence: TGTGCCAGCAGCCAAACTCCCAATGAGCAGTTCTTC. The full variable domain, in which reference TRBV5-5 and TRBJ2-1 provide the parts outside the CDR3, is DAGVTQSPTHLIKTRGQQVTLRCSPISGHKSVSWYQQVLGQGPQFIFQYYEKEERGRGNFPDRFSARQFPNYSSELNVNALLLGDSALYLCASSQTPNEQFFGPGTRLTVL.

Only a few counts were recorded for this clone. The chain is built from TRBV7-9 and TRBJ1-1, with D perhaps TRBD1 (6 bases). The V end lost 3 bases, the J end lost 5 bases, and 10 bases lay between the germline ends. CDR1 and CDR2 from the germline V gene are SEHNR and FQNEAQ (reference sequence). The length of the CDR3 is 13 residues. The CDR3 reads CASSFRGRTEAFF. In DNA, the CDR3 is TGTGCCAGCAGCTTCAGGGGAAGAACTGAAGCTTTCTTT.

The V call is TRBV2, the J call TRBJ2-7; 11 nucleotides line up with TRBD1. There are 14 residues in the CDR3. Germline V CDR1 and CDR2: SNHLY, FYNNEI. V was pared by 6 bases and J by 6 bases, with 7 bases of the junction left unmatched. The CDR3 here is CASSSGTGGVEQYF. CDR3 nucleotide sequence: TGTGCCAGCAGCTCCGGGACAGGGGGAGTCGAGCAGTACTTC.

The rearrangement joins TRBV30 to TRBJ2-1; 11 positions match TRBD2. There are 15 residues in the CDR3. V shed 0 bases and J 4 bases; nucleotides not matched to a gene: 2. Germline V gene lookup returns CDR1 GTSNPN and CDR2 SVGIG (reference sequence). This chain's CDR3 is CAWSVGTSGYNEQFF. CDR3 bases: TGTGCCTGGAGTGTCGGGACTAGCGGATACAATGAGCAGTTCTTC. Full variable domain (remainder filled in from reference TRBV30 and TRBJ2-1): SQTIHQWPATLVQPVGSPLSLECTVEGTSNPNLYWYRQAAGRGLQLLFYSVGIGQISSEVPQNLSASRPQDRQFILSSKKLLLSDSGFYLCAWSVGTSGYNEQFFGPGTRLTVL.

V and J are TRBV5-1 and TRBJ2-1; 11 bases agree with TRBD1. With V trimmed by 4 bases and J by 8 bases, 5 bases remained unmatched. Germline V gene lookup returns CDR1 SGHRS and CDR2 YFSETQ. This CDR3 is built from 14 residues. The CDR3 sequence: CASSPGQGADEQFF. The CDR3 DNA is TGCGCCAGCAGCCCAGGACAGGGGGCGGATGAGCAGTTCTTC. Variable domain in full (rest from reference TRBV5-1 and TRBJ2-1): KAGVTQTPRYLIKTRGQQVTLSCSPISGHRSVSWYQQTPGQGLQFLFEYFSETQRNKGNFPGRFSGRQFSNSRSEMNVSTLELGDSALYLCASSPGQGADEQFFGPGTRLTVL.

The chain joins TRBV7-9 to TRBJ2-1, with 7 bases that match TRBD1. J lost 4 bases, V lost 3 bases, and 0 bases had no gene match. The CDR3 consists of 13 residues. The V gene's germline CDR1 is SEHNR and CDR2 FQNEAQ (reference sequence). CDR3 region: CASSFRGYNEQFF. For the CDR3, the DNA is TGTGCCAGCAGCTTCAGGGGGTACAATGAGCAGTTCTTC. Combining the CDR3 with reference TRBV7-9 and TRBJ2-1 gives the whole variable domain DTGVSQNPRHKITKRGQNVTFRCDPISEHNRLYWYRQTLGQGPEFLTYFQNEAQLEKSRLLSDRFSAERPKGSFSTLEIQRTEQGDSAMYLCASSFRGYNEQFFGPGTRLTVL.

The chain combines TRBV6-1 with TRBJ2-1, with TRBD1 matching over 11 bases. Germline V gives CDR1 MNHNS, CDR2 SASEGT. V gave up 6 bases and J gave up 5 bases; unmatched junction bases: 6. The CDR3 consists of 15 residues. The CDR3 nucleotides read TGTGCCAGCAGGGAACGGGACAGGGGGAACAATGAGCAGTTCTTC. Amino acids: CASRERDRGNNEQFF.

Of note for this clone: A read error may account for a junction end that differs from germline. This rearrangement joins TRBV7-9 to TRBJ1-1; the D is unclear. Germline CDR1 SEHNR, CDR2 FQNEAQ (reference sequence). CDR3 length: 15 amino acids. The CDR3 DNA follows: TGTTCCAGCAGCTTAGAAGGGTCCCGGGTAGCGGAAGCTTTCTTT. Its translation is CSSSLEGSRVAEAFF.

The DNA for the CDR3 is TGCGCCAGCAGCCAAGGACAGGGAGGTACTGAGCAGTTCTTC. Protein: CASSQGQGGTEQFF. The V and J genes are TRBV4-1 and TRBJ2-1, with D possibly being TRBD1 (7 bases). Germline V gene data show CDR1 as MGHRA and CDR2 as YSYEKL. CDR3 length: 14 amino acids. V was pared by 1 base and J by 9 bases, with 13 bases between.

The rearrangement links TRBV4-3 to TRBJ2-1; 15 nucleotides line up with TRBD2. Unmatched junction bases numbered 3, after V lost 4 bases and J lost 8 bases. This CDR3 comprises 15 residues. Germline CDR1 reads LGHNA; CDR2 reads YSLEER. The chain's CDR3 is CASSLGTSGGHEQFF. The CDR3 nucleotides are TGCGCCAGCAGCCTCGGGACTAGCGGGGGGCATGAGCAGTTCTTC.

V gene TRBV10-3 combines with J gene TRBJ2-7, with 7 nucleotides matching TRBD1. J was trimmed by 5 bases and V by 3 bases; bases with no gene match: 1. Germline CDR1 and CDR2: ENHRY and SYGVKD. The CDR3 length is 12 residues. The DNA of the CDR3 is TGTGCCATCAGTGACAGGGGGAACGAGCAGTACTTC. Protein sequence: CAISDRGNEQYF.

This clone was picked up one time. This chain joins TRBV6-1 and TRBJ1-3; 7 bases align to TRBD1. The CDR3 loop spans 15 amino acids. Germline V gene lookup returns CDR1 MNHNS and CDR2 SASEGT. Losses at the gene ends were 7 bases for V and 4 bases for J; bases not matched to a gene: 10. CDR3 DNA sequence: TGTGCCAGCAAACTAGAGACAGGGAGAGGAAACACCATATATTTT. This codes for CASKLETGRGNTIYF.

V and J are TRBV19 and TRBJ2-7; 7 nucleotides line up with TRBD1. The CDR3 is 15 amino acids. Germline CDR1 reads LNHDA; CDR2 reads SQIVND (reference sequence). V shed 6 bases and J 2 bases; nucleotides not matched to a gene: 10. CDR3 sequence reads: CASRPRQGETYEQYF. In DNA, the CDR3 is TGTGCCAGTAGACCCCGACAGGGCGAAACCTACGAGCAGTACTTC.

The chain has TRBV27 and TRBJ2-1; D unresolved. Per the germline V gene, CDR1 is MNHEY and CDR2 is SMNVEV (reference sequence). Trimming removed 6 bases from V and 9 bases from J, with 15 bases in between. The CDR3 has 13 residues. The CDR3 DNA follows: TGTGCCAGCAGCTTAGCAGTCCATGTTGAGCAGTTCTTC. Translation gives CASSLAVHVEQFF.

This clone was found a few times. The gene calls are TRBV11-2 and TRBJ1-1; 8 bases map to TRBD1. CDR3 size: 11 residues. The germline gives CDR1 SGHAT, CDR2 FQNNGV. Losses at the gene ends were 5 bases for V and 11 bases for J; bases not matched to a gene: 4. The CDR3 DNA sequence: TGTGCCAGCAGCCTGGACAGGGTGGCTTTCTTT. Its translation: CASSLDRVAFF.

The chain combines TRBV7-2 with TRBJ2-1, with 10 bases fitting TRBD2. The CDR3 sequence is 17 residues long. Germline CDR1 reads SGHTA; CDR2 reads FQGNSA. With 5 bases clipped from V and 9 bases from J, the junction kept 16 bases outside the gene matches. CDR3 amino acids: CASSPSRRAAGGLEQFF. CDR3 nucleotide sequence: TGTGCCAGCAGCCCATCGCGCCGTGCAGCGGGAGGGCTTGAGCAGTTCTTC.

This clone has more than one count but fewer than ten. J is TRBJ2-3 and V is TRBV9, with 7 positions matching TRBD1. The germline gives CDR1 SGDLS, CDR2 YYNGEE. Trimming at V came to 1 base and at J to 2 bases, leaving 4 bases not matched to a gene. The CDR3 loop spans 15 amino acids. This chain's CDR3 is CASSVRTGHTDTQYF. The CDR3, as DNA: TGTGCCAGCAGCGTAAGGACAGGTCACACAGATACGCAGTATTTT. The complete variable domain, with remaining parts taken from reference TRBV9 and TRBJ2-3, reads DSGVTQTPKHLITATGQRVTLRCSPRSGDLSVYWYQQSLDQGLQFLIQYYNGEERAKGNILERFSAQQFPDLHSELNLSSLELGDSALYFCASSVRTGHTDTQYFGPGTRLTVL.

This rearrangement joins TRBV6-5 to TRBJ2-3; D is perhaps TRBD2 (5 bases). Germline V gene sequence: CDR1 MNHEY, CDR2 SVGAGI. The CDR3 has 16 residues. V shed 3 bases and J shed 5 bases, with 18 bases lying between them. In nucleotides, the CDR3 is TGTGCCAGCAGTTATCAGCCTCCCGGGATCGGAGATACGCAGTATTTT. Its protein is CASSYQPPGIGDTQYF.

The chain is built from TRBV10-3 and TRBJ1-1; D perhaps matches TRBD1 (5 bases). CDR1 ENHRY and CDR2 SYGVKD come from the germline V gene. With 10 bases removed from V and 0 bases from J, the gap between germline ends came to 24 bases. The length of the CDR3 is 17 residues. The CDR3 bases are TGTGCCAGCCGGGGGGAGGGAAGGACGGGAATGAACACTGAAGCTTTCTTT. Its protein is CASRGEGRTGMNTEAFF.

The V and J genes are TRBV4-2 and TRBJ2-7, with TRBD1 identical over 11 bases. The CDR3 contains 17 residues. The V gene end was trimmed by 2 bases and the J gene end by 2 bases; junction bases not matched to a gene: 8. Germline V CDR1 and CDR2: LGHNA, YNFKEQ. CDR3 nucleotide sequence: TGTGCCAGCAGCCAACAGGCCGTGGGACAGGGGGCCTACGAGCAGTACTTC. Protein sequence: CASSQQAVGQGAYEQYF.

The chain combines TRBV5-1 with TRBJ1-1, with 10 bases lining up with TRBD1. The CDR3 loop spans 14 amino acids. The germline V gene has CDR1 SGHRS and CDR2 YFSETQ. The V gene end was trimmed by 3 bases and the J gene end by 5 bases; junction bases not matched to a gene: 4. CDR3 amino acids: CASSSRDRGTEAFF. The CDR3 DNA follows: TGCGCCAGCAGCTCCCGGGACAGGGGAACTGAAGCTTTCTTT.